This TCR beta chain was identified in a study of T cell repertoires in aging, cancer and after chemotherapy. Study-level background: Donors were grouped into six age bands spanning 30 or younger through 70 or older.

V shed 6 bases and J shed 0 bases, with 15 bases lying between them. This CDR3 region has 15 residues. In germline, CDR1 is DFQATT, CDR2 SNEGSKA (reference sequence). Amplification of TCR beta used genomic DNA extracted from peripheral blood. Multiplex touch-down PCR with TRB-A/B primers amplified rearranged V-D-J TRB sequences. TCRdb reprocessed the multiplex PCR reads with MiXCR, giving one entry per CDR3 protein. This table holds about 9,500 distinct CDR3 sequences, 24% found once. This receptor was obtained from a human donor in good health. What was sequenced was blood. This rearrangement joins TRBV20-1 to TRBJ2-1; D gene unclear. CDR3 residues: CSAPSASSSYNEQFF. CDR3 bases: TGCAGTGCCCCGTCAGCGTCTAGCTCCTACAATGAGCAGTTCTTC.